The 9 T cell receptor beta chains in this list originate from one sample, sequenced in a study of CD8 T cells in ankylosing spondylitis. TCRdb redid the calling of the 5' RACE reads with MiXCR, one entry per CDR3 protein. The table shows under 150,000 distinct CDR3 sequences, with 9.3% occurring only once. The sequenced sample consisted of blood, either unsorted or a sorted T cell fraction (not recorded which). The receptors were gathered from a male donor with ankylosing spondylitis or in good health (not recorded which).

There are many counts of this clonotype. The chain couples TRBV3-1 to TRBJ2-7; 9 positions match TRBD2. This CDR3 spans 15 amino acids. The V gene's germline CDR1 is LGHDT and CDR2 YNNKEL (reference sequence). The V gene end was trimmed by 1 base and the J gene end by 3 bases; junction bases not matched to a gene: 4. The CDR3 DNA follows: TGTGCCAGCAGCCAAGCGACTAGCGGAATCTACGAGCAGTACTTC. Translated: CASSQATSGIYEQYF.

This clonotype came up many times. CDR3 coding DNA: TGTGCCAGCAGCTTAGGGGGTAGGGACTCTGGAAACACCATATATTTT. This translates into CASSLGGRDSGNTIYF. V is TRBV7-2 and J is TRBJ1-3, with D uncertain. Germline assignment: CDR1 SGHTA and CDR2 FQGNSA. The CDR3 extends over 16 amino acids. V was shortened by 1 base and J by 0 bases, with 10 bases between the two germline ends. Together with reference TRBV7-2 and TRBJ1-3, the CDR3 gives the full variable domain: GAGVSQSPSNKVTEKGKDVELRCDPISGHTALYWYRQSLGQGLEFLIYFQGNSAPDKSGLPSDRFSAERTGGSVSTLTIQRTQQEDSAVYLCASSLGGRDSGNTIYFGEGSWLTVV.

In this sample, this clonotype turned up a few times. The rearrangement uses TRBV12-3 or TRBV12-4 and TRBJ2-5, with 9 positions matching TRBD2. With V trimmed by 5 bases and J by 5 bases, 9 bases remained unmatched. The CDR3 is made up of 15 amino acids. The CDR3 loop is CASSTSSGRWETQYF. The CDR3, as DNA: TGTGCCAGCAGTACCTCGAGCGGGAGGTGGGAGACCCAGTACTTC.

This clonotype was seen many times. J is TRBJ2-5 and V is TRBV15; the D is unclear. The germline V gene has CDR1 LNHNV and CDR2 YYDKDF (reference sequence). The CDR3 spans 15 residues. Trimming left V 0 bases short and J 2 bases short, with 10 bases between. The CDR3 DNA sequence: TGTGCCACCAGCAGAGATGGGAACAAACAAGAGACCCAGTACTTC. Amino acids: CATSRDGNKQETQYF. Using reference TRBV15 and TRBJ2-5 for the parts outside the CDR3, the full variable domain is DAMVIQNPRYQVTQFGKPVTLSCSQTLNHNVMYWYQQKSSQAPKLLFHYYDKDFNNEADTPDNFQSRRPNTSFCFLDIRSPGLGDTAMYLCATSRDGNKQETQYFGPGTRLLVL.

This clonotype was counted only a few times. J is TRBJ2-2 and V is TRBV20-1, with D possibly matching TRBD2 (6 bases). V lost 5 bases and J lost 5, with 15 bases in between. The V gene's germline CDR1 is DFQATT and CDR2 SNEGSKA (reference sequence). The CDR3 covers 14 residues. The CDR3 bases are TGCAGTGCTGTAGCGAGCGGGTATACCGGGGAGCTGTTTTTT. Encoded protein: CSAVASGYTGELFF.

This clonotype was seen at least ten times. The V gene is TRBV9, the J gene TRBJ2-7; weak D call: TRBD1 (5 bases). Trimming shortened V by 0 bases and J by 0 bases, and 7 bases separated the two germline ends. CDR1 is SGDLS, CDR2 YYNGEE, per germline. The CDR3 consists of 14 residues. CDR3 DNA: TGTGCCAGCAGCGTAGGACAGACCTCCTACGAGCAGTACTTC. This sequence encodes CASSVGQTSYEQYF.

This clonotype was picked up many times. This sequence joins TRBV7-9 and TRBJ1-1, with a possible D match to TRBD1 (5 bases). The germline gives CDR1 SEHNR, CDR2 FQNEAQ (reference sequence). Trimming shortened V by 8 bases and J by 1 base, and 11 bases separated the two germline ends. This CDR3 region has 13 residues. The DNA of the CDR3 is TGTGCCAGCGGGATAGGGGAGAACACTGAAGCTTTCTTT. Protein: CASGIGENTEAFF.

There are many counts of this clonotype. The chain recombines TRBV9 with TRBJ2-3; weak D call: TRBD2 (6 bases). Trimming stripped 2 bases from V and 2 bases from J, with 12 bases between. CDR1 is SGDLS and CDR2 is YYNGEE in the germline V gene. The length of the CDR3 is 15 residues. CDR3 nucleotides: TGTGCCAGCAGCGTGGCAGGGAGGCTCACAGATACGCAGTATTTT. Residues: CASSVAGRLTDTQYF. Full variable domain (rest looked up from reference TRBV9 and TRBJ2-3): DSGVTQTPKHLITATGQRVTLRCSPRSGDLSVYWYQQSLDQGLQFLIQYYNGEERAKGNILERFSAQQFPDLHSELNLSSLELGDSALYFCASSVAGRLTDTQYFGPGTRLTVL.

The gene calls are TRBV7-9 and TRBJ2-5; TRBD2 matches 13 bases. There are 16 residues in the CDR3. The germline V gene encodes CDR1 SEHNR and CDR2 FQNEAQ (reference sequence). The V and J ends lost 4 bases and 2 bases, in that order; junction bases with no gene match: 4. The CDR3 sequence is CASSSGLAGSQETQYF. The CDR3 coding sequence is TGTGCCAGCAGCTCGGGACTAGCGGGATCTCAAGAGACCCAGTACTTC.